One sample yielded the 11 T cell receptor beta chains listed below, sequenced in a study of cytomegalovirus exposure and HLA in healthy donors. Primers: 60 Vbeta forward and 13 Jbeta reverse. The data were produced by immunoSEQ multiplex PCR, yet TCRdb's version contains in-frame clones alone and is incomplete. The repertoire holds 120,000 or so clones, with roughly 72% as singletons. Sequencing was performed on PBMCs. The receptors were gathered from a middle-aged man in good health and CMV-seropositive.

The count of this clone is one. The rearrangement joins TRBV27 to TRBJ2-2; 7 bases align to TRBD2. The V gene's germline CDR1 is MNHEY and CDR2 SMNVEV (reference sequence). Trimming cost V 6 bases and J 5 bases; bases outside gene matches: 9. This CDR3 spans 15 amino acids. CDR3: CASSKTSRETGELFF. CDR3 nucleotide sequence: TGTGCCAGCAGCAAGACTAGCAGGGAGACCGGGGAGCTGTTTTTT.

This chain joins TRBV28 and TRBJ1-2; a weak D match, TRBD1 (6 bases). Between the trimmed V and J ends, which lost 6 bases and 7 bases, there was a span of 18 bases. The CDR3 is made up of 14 amino acids. Germline V gives CDR1 MDHEN, CDR2 SYDVKM. CDR3 region: CASSKGQVVRGYTF. The DNA for the CDR3 is TGTGCCAGCAGCAAGGGACAAGTTGTGCGTGGCTACACCTTC.

The J gene is TRBJ1-2, the V gene TRBV6-5; a possible D gene is TRBD1 (5 bases). The CDR3 contains 15 residues. Trimming cost V 5 bases and J 3 bases, with 16 bases left between them. Germline assignment: CDR1 MNHEY and CDR2 SVGAGI. The CDR3 sequence: CASSRRAGGDYGYTF. The CDR3 DNA reads as TGTGCCAGCAGTCGTCGGGCGGGGGGGGACTATGGCTACACCTTC.

As for this clone: One end of the junction is discordant with germline, which a read error may explain. The sample has other DNA sequences that encode this CDR3 too. The CDR3, as DNA: TGCGCCAGCAGCGGGGCCTTGGGGGGTCAAGAGACCCAGTACTTC. This sequence encodes CASSGALGGQETQYF. The chain joins TRBV5-4 to TRBJ2-5; 7 nucleotides agree with TRBD2. Germline lookup yields CDR1 SGHNT and CDR2 YYREEE (reference sequence). There are 15 residues in the CDR3. Filled out from reference TRBV5-4 and TRBJ2-5, the complete variable domain reads ETGVTQSPTHLIKTRGQQVTLRCSSQSGHNTVSWYQQALGQGPQFIFQYYREEENGRGNFPPRFSGLQFPNYSSELNVNALELDDSALYLCASSGALGGQETQYFGPGTRLLVL.

The CDR3 bases are TGTGCCAGCTCATCTACCCCGGGTCACTACTACGAGCAGTACTTC. Translated, it gives CASSSTPGHYYEQYF. The chain carries TRBV18 and TRBJ2-7; D gene unclear. Between the trimmed V and J ends, which lost 5 bases and 3 bases, there was a span of 17 bases. Germline assignment: CDR1 KGHSH and CDR2 LQKENI. CDR3 size: 15 residues.

The rearrangement joins TRBV7-2 to TRBJ2-1, with 7 bases lining up with TRBD1. CDR1 and CDR2 from the germline V gene are SGHTA and FQGNSA. The V and J ends lost 5 bases and 5 bases, in that order; junction bases with no gene match: 12. The CDR3 contains 16 residues. CDR3 residues: CASSRLLDRLDNEQFF. CDR3 nucleotides: TGTGCCAGCAGCAGACTATTGGACAGGTTGGACAATGAGCAGTTCTTC.

This sequence joins TRBV4-1 and TRBJ1-2; unclear D gene. Trimming took 8 bases from V and 4 from J, leaving 14 bases between them. The germline V gene encodes CDR1 MGHRA and CDR2 YSYEKL. This CDR3 is 13 amino acids long. CDR3 sequence (DNA): TGCGCCAGCCGAGGAGGATTTGGCTATGGCTACACCTTC. As protein: CASRGGFGYGYTF.

This clone appeared a few times. The gene calls are TRBV30 and TRBJ1-5, with D perhaps matching TRBD1 (6 bases). Trimming took 2 bases from V and 5 from J, leaving 13 bases between them. The CDR3 totals 14 residues. Germline CDR1 is GTSNPN and CDR2 is SVGIG (reference sequence). The CDR3 here is CAWSLTGADQPQHF. Here the CDR3 DNA reads TGTGCCTGGAGTCTGACAGGTGCAGATCAGCCCCAGCATTTT.

The chain is built from TRBV2 and TRBJ1-1; 7 bases fit TRBD1. The CDR3 is 16 residues long. V was pared by 5 bases and J by 1 base, with 10 bases of the junction left unmatched. The germline gives CDR1 SNHLY, CDR2 FYNNEI. In DNA, the CDR3 is TGTGCCAGCAGTTGGAGAGACAGGGTCCCGAACACTGAAGCTTTCTTT. Its translation: CASSWRDRVPNTEAFF.

The chain couples TRBV5-4 to TRBJ1-5; D gene unclear. Per germline, CDR1 SGHNT and CDR2 YYREEE (reference sequence). CDR3 length: 12 amino acids. V was shortened by 0 bases and J by 6 bases, with 4 bases between the two germline ends. This chain's CDR3 is CASSLDGQPQHF. The CDR3 DNA follows: TGTGCCAGCAGCTTGGACGGTCAGCCCCAGCATTTT.

V gene TRBV5-1 combines with J gene TRBJ1-3; no clear D gene. Per germline, CDR1 SGHRS and CDR2 YFSETQ. V lost 4 bases and J 5 bases, leaving 10 bases between the germline ends. The CDR3 runs 13 residues. In nucleotides, the CDR3 is TGCGCCAGCAGCCCAGCAGGCAGAAACACCATATATTTT. It codes for CASSPAGRNTIYF.